The rows below give T cell receptor beta chains drawn from one sample of a study of hypomethylating agent response in myelodysplastic syndrome. Clones were read by immunoSEQ multiplex PCR, and TCRdb kept only the in-frame ones, dropping some. The table includes several thousand clones, around 80% detected once. The sample in question was bone marrow, obtained before or after starting hypomethylating agent treatment for myelodysplastic syndrome (not recorded which). Receptors originate from a human donor with myelodysplastic syndrome. CDR3s include the opening cysteine and the closing phenylalanine or tryptophan. Fields, in order: J gene, clone size, V gene, D gene, CDR3 DNA, CDR3 protein. D genes are given only for firm matches. Clone size, where shown, is once, few, many, or a class for clones that have expanded.

TRBJ1-4	once	TRBV5-4	TRBD1	TGTGCCAGCAGCTCGAGACGGGACAGGATTAATGAAAAACTGTTTTTT	CASSSRRDRINEKLFF
TRBJ1-2	-	TRBV10-3	TRBD1	TGTGCCATTTCCGACAGGGGCTCCTATGGCTACACCTTC	CAISDRGSYGYTF
TRBJ2-3	once	TRBV27	TRBD2	TGTGTTGCAAGGGAGGGAGGTAGCACAGATACGCAGTATTTT	CVAREGGSTDTQYF
TRBJ2-6	-	TRBV6-6	TRBD2	TGTGCCACTACTCCGGGAGGTGTTTCTGGGGCCAACGTCCTGACTTTC	CATTPGGVSGANVLTF
TRBJ1-3	-	TRBV5-5	-	TGTGCCAGCAGCCGTACAGGGATTGCTGGAAACACCATATATTTT	CASSRTGIAGNTIYF
TRBJ2-4	-	TRBV19	-	TGTGCCAGTAGTGCCCGACAGGGACTTGACATTCAGTACTTC	CASSARQGLDIQYF
TRBJ2-1	-	TRBV6-4	TRBD1	TGTGCCAGCAGTGACTCGACAGGGGGTTACAATGAGCAGTTCTTC	CASSDSTGGYNEQFF
TRBJ2-1	-	TRBV30	TRBD2	TGTGCCTGGAGTCCAAGCTCACTAGCGGGAGACCGCGGTGAGCAGTTCTTC	CAWSPSSLAGDRGEQFF
TRBJ2-1	once	TRBV11-2	TRBD2	TGTGCCAGCAGCTTTAGCGGGCGGGCCTACAATGAGCAGTTCTTC	CASSFSGRAYNEQFF
TRBJ2-5	-	TRBV5-5	-	TGTGCCAGCAGCTTGGACAGCTGGGGTGAAGAGACCCAGTACTTC	CASSLDSWGEETQYF
TRBJ2-3	-	TRBV6-5	-	TGTGCCAGCAGCCCTACCCCCCCCACGGATACGCAGTATTTT	CASSPTPPTDTQYF
TRBJ2-7	-	TRBV7-2	-	TGTGCCAGCAGCTTAACTAGAGGCTACGAGCAGTACTTC	CASSLTRGYEQYF
TRBJ2-7	-	TRBV7-3	-	TGTGCCAGCAGCTTAGGGTCGGGGGTCTCCTACGAGCAGTACTTC	CASSLGSGVSYEQYF
TRBJ2-7	-	TRBV29-1	-	TGCAGCGTTCAGGGATCCTACGAGCAGTACTTC	CSVQGSYEQYF
TRBJ2-3	-	TRBV21-1	-	TGTGCCAGCAGCAAAGAATTTCGACTAGCGGGAGACAGCTCCGCCTCCTGCACAGATACGCAGTATTTT	CASSKEFRLAGDSSASCTDTQYF
TRBJ1-2	-	TRBV19	-	TGTGCCAGTACCCTAGTCGGACAGAATAACTATGGCTACACCTTC	CASTLVGQNNYGYTF
TRBJ2-7	-	TRBV5-1	-	TGCGCCAGCAGCTTGGCCGGTGGACAAACCTACGAGCAGTACTTC	CASSLAGGQTYEQYF
TRBJ1-1	-	TRBV12-5	-	TGTGCTAGTGGTTTAGGGCCGAACACTGAAGCTTTCTTT	CASGLGPNTEAFF
TRBJ2-3	-	TRBV5-6	-	TGTGCCAGCAGCTTGTCCGCAGATACGCAGTATTTT	CASSLSADTQYF
TRBJ1-2	-	TRBV7-9	TRBD1	TGTGCCAGCCGGACAGGGACTAACCATGGCTACACCTTC	CASRTGTNHGYTF
TRBJ2-3	-	TRBV7-3	TRBD2	TGTGCCAGCAGCTCTGGACTAGCGTCAGATACGCAGTATTTT	CASSSGLASDTQYF
TRBJ2-7	-	TRBV5-1	TRBD1	TGCGCCAGCAGCGAATCGCCGGGACAGGGTATGGAGCAGTACTTC	CASSESPGQGMEQYF
TRBJ1-2	-	TRBV27	TRBD1	TGTGCCAGCAGCTCGATGGGACAGCCTAACTATGGCTACACCTTC	CASSSMGQPNYGYTF
TRBJ2-3	-	TRBV7-3	-	TGTGCCAGCAGCCTCGACGGAAACACAGATACGCAGTATTTT	CASSLDGNTDTQYF
TRBJ1-1	-	TRBV19	-	TGTGCCAGTCTCATGAACACTGAAGCTTTCTTT	CASLMNTEAFF
TRBJ2-3	-	TRBV11-3	TRBD2	TGTGCCAGCAGCCCTCGGGGGGAGCGGGCAGATACGCAGTATTTT	CASSPRGERADTQYF
TRBJ1-3	-	TRBV14	-	TGTGCCAGCAGCCTTAGGGCCTTTTCTGGAAACACCATATATTTT	CASSLRAFSGNTIYF
TRBJ2-5	-	TRBV19	-	TGTGCCAGTAGTATTGGATACCAAGAGACCCAGTACTTC	CASSIGYQETQYF
TRBJ2-2	-	TRBV9	TRBD1	TGTGCCAGCAGCCAACAGGGGGGAGGTGGCGGGGAGCTGTTTTTT	CASSQQGGGGGELFF
TRBJ1-1	-	TRBV30	-	TGTGCCTGGAGTCTAGAGGGGCAGAACACTGAAGCTTTCTTT	CAWSLEGQNTEAFF
TRBJ2-4	-	TRBV6-1	-	TGTGCCAACAGTGAAGGGGTGTTAGCCAAAAACATTCAGTACTTC	CANSEGVLAKNIQYF